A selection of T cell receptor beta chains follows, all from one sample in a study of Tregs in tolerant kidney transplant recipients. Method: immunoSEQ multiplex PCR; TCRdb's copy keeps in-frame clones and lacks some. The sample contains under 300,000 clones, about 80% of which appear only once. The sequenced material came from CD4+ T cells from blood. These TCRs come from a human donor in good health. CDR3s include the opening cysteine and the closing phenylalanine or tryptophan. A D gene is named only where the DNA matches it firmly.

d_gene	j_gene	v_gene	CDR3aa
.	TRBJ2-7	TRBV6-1	CASSERLYEQYF
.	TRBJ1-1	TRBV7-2	CASSLEGNTEAFF
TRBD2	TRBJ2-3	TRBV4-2	CASSLAGGATTDTQYF
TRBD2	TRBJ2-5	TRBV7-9	CASSQLAGGPLETQYF
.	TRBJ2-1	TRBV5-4	CASSSPRNNEQFF
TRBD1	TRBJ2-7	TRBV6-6	CASNPGQGYEQYF
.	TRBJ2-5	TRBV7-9	CAGRRLSPQETQYF
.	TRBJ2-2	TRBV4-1	CASSQKEGAAGELFF
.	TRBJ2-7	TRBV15	CATSRAGGEQYF
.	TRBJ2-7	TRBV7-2	CASSLDGYRGGYEQYF
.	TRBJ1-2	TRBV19	CASSSPGDSLSGYTF
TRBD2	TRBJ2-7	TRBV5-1	CASSPRDYFYEQYF
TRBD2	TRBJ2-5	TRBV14	CASSQGLAGGETQYF
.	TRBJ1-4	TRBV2	CASSAVQAHEKLFF
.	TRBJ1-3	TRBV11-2	CASSPLSGNTIYF
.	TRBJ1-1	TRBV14	CASSQVTGGGTEAFF
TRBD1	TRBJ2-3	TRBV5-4	CASSLRGLGDTQYF
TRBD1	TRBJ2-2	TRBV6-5	CASTNEGARTGELFF
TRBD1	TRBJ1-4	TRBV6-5	CASSRPGQGNEKLFF
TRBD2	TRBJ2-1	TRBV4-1	CASSQGYSGVYNEQFF
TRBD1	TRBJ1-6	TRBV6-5	CASADRVNSPLHF
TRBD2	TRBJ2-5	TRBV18	CASSRTSGIQETQYF
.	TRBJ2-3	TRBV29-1	CSVEDPGEDTQYF
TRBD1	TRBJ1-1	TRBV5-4	CASSTTMGQGNPNTEAFF
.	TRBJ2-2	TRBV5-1	CASSLFPIVPNTGELFF
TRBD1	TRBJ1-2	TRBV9	CASSTTGQGAHQSGYTF
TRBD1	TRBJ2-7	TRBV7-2	CASSVGGQLYEQYF
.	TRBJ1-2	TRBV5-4	CASTVDPQGLYGYTF
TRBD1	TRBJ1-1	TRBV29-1	CSVGQGRTEAFF
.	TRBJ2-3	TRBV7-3	CASSSTGGPRDTQYF
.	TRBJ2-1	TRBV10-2	CASRNLALVSYNEQFF
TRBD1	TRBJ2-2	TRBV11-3	CASSLDRGYTGELFF
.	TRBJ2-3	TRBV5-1	CASSLRGKGDTQYF
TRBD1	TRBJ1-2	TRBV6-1	CASRTGAQDGYTF
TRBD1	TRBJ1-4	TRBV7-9	CASSPQGGNQKLFF
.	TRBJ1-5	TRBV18	CASSPAGEPQHF
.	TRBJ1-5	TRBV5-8	CASSAEGRQGYQPQHF
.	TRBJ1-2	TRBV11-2	CASSLEPQASHLYGYTF
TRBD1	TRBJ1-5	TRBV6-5	CASSAQGGDQPQHF
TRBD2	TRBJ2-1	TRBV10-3	CATLLAGGLRSYNEQFF
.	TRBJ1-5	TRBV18	CASSGGRLEQPQHF
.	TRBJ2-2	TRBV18	CASSLSGRANTGELFF
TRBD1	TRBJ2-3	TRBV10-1	CASSENRGTADTQYF
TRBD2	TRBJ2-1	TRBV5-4	CASSSASGNAYNEQFF
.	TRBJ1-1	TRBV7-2	CASSLDRNTEAFF
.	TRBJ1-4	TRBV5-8	CASSLQGGWANEKLFF
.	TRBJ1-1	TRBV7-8	CASSLEGGNTEAFF
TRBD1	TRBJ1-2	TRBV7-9	CASSYGQAHDYTF
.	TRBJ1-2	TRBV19	CASSTRGRSHLLYGYTF
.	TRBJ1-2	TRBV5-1	CASSLGGDLYGYTF
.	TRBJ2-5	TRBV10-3	CAISEGGGQETQYF
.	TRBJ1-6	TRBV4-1	CASSQDLASFNSPLHF
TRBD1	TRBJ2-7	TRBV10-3	CAISGDRGSEQYF
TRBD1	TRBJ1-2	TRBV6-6	CASSSTGTAYGYTF
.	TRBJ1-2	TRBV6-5	CASSSDGYGYTF
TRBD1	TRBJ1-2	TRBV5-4	CASSTGQGNYGYTF
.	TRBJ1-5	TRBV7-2	CASSPDRSVKPQHF
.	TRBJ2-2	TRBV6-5	CASSPGHRTGELFF
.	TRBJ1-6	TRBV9	CASSVAGGSNSPLHF
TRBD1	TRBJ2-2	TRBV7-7	CASSPQGAAGELFF